This TCR beta chain emerged from a study of blood T cell repertoires in COVID-19. Study context: Nucleic acid was either cDNA or gDNA, and it came from T cells, B-cell-depleted T cells, or PBMCs.

Assay used: immunoSEQ multiplex PCR; TCRdb lists only in-frame clones, some missing. The sample has approximately 310,000 clones; more than 70% are singletons. The germline V gene has CDR1 MDHEN and CDR2 SYDVKM. The CDR3 is 16 amino acids. After removal of 6 bases from V and 2 bases from J, the junction contained 8 bases not matched to a gene. Sequencing input: peripheral blood. This receptor was obtained from a woman between 45 and 60 years old who had recovered from COVID-19. The genes are TRBV28 and TRBJ2-2; 8 bases align to TRBD2. The CDR3 protein is CASRSAGGSNTGELFF. Written as DNA, the CDR3 is TGTGCCAGCAGGTCCGCGGGGGGCTCAAACACCGGGGAGCTGTTTTTT.